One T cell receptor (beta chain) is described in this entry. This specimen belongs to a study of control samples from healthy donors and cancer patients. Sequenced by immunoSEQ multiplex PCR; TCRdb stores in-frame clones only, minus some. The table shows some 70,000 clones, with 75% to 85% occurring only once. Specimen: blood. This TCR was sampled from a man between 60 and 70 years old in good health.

CDR3 loop: CASRLTSGVNEQYF. Written as DNA, the CDR3 is TGTGCCAGCAGACTTACTAGCGGGGTCAACGAGCAGTACTTC. The chain is built from TRBV2 and TRBJ2-7; 10 bases are a match to TRBD2. The CDR3 is made up of 14 amino acids. The V gene end was trimmed by 6 bases and the J gene end by 5 bases; junction bases not matched to a gene: 7. The germline gives CDR1 SNHLY, CDR2 FYNNEI.